The TCR beta chain under discussion was sequenced for a study of T cell changes during pregnancy in multiple sclerosis. Germline CDR1 is LGHNT and CDR2 is FRNRAP. The CDR3 has 18 amino acids. V was pared by 2 bases and J by 0 bases, with 17 bases between. Only in-frame clones appear in the TCRdb table, and some are missing; sequencing was by immunoSEQ multiplex PCR. Of under 40,000 clones detected, roughly nine tenths appear once; the ten largest clones hold approximately 5.9%. The TCR comes from a female donor in good health, enrolled as a control in a pregnancy study. Here the sequenced sample was peripheral blood, taken in the third trimester of pregnancy. The chain couples TRBV12-5 to TRBJ2-1; TRBD1 is a possible D gene (6 bases). CDR3 protein: CASGLPTGGGSSYNEQFF. CDR3 nucleotide sequence: TGTGCTAGTGGTTTGCCGACGGGTGGGGGCAGCTCCTACAATGAGCAGTTCTTC. The whole variable domain, filled in from reference TRBV12-5 and TRBJ2-1, reads DARVTQTPRHKVTEMGQEVTMRCQPILGHNTVFWYRQTMMQGLELLAYFRNRAPLDDSGMPKDRFSAEMPDATLATLKIQPSEPRDSAVYFCASGLPTGGGSSYNEQFFGPGTRLTVL.